This TCR beta chain comes out of a study of technical replicates of blood from several donors. V lost 3 bases to trimming and J lost 2 bases; unmatched junction nucleotides: 3. CDR1 MGHRA and CDR2 YSYEKL come from the germline V gene. The CDR3 sequence is 15 residues long. Here immunoSEQ multiplex PCR was the method, and the copy in TCRdb shows in-frame clones only, minus some. The sample consists of tens of thousands of clones, 95% to 97% of them appearing once. The chain combines TRBV4-1 with TRBJ1-5; 8 bases line up with TRBD1. Sequencing was carried out using T cells isolated from PBMCs. The receptor was derived from a human donor in good health. The DNA for the CDR3 is TGCGCCAGCAGCCATACGACAGGGGGCAATCAGCCCCAGCATTTT. Translation gives CASSHTTGGNQPQHF.